This TCR beta chain appears in the sequencing data of a study of cytomegalovirus exposure and HLA in healthy donors (TCRdb year 2017). Concerning the study at large: According to an earlier analysis of a few hundred of the donors, 200 million or so T cells yielded some 110 million unique TCR beta sequences and 250 to 350 Gb of sequence data. About 280 gigabases of sequencing data and roughly 81 million unique TCR sequences made up an early release that covered 500 to 650 HLA-typed donors. Of the 300 to 400 genotyped donors, about 84% fell in the genetic ancestry cluster associated with self-reported Caucasian donors. The aim of the study was to test whether cataloging public T cell receptors could identify signatures of past pathogen exposure. The study profiled the T cell repertoires of 500 to 800 subjects by immunosequencing and related them to cytomegalovirus serostatus. Along with the approximately 700-subject first cohort, a separate validation cohort of around 110 different subjects was used. To predict cytomegalovirus infection status, the study brought together high-throughput TCR immunosequencing, statistical association of individual TCRs with disease status, and machine learning. In a later analysis, previously published TCR beta repertoires from more than 500 donors were re-analyzed and high-resolution HLA genotyping was added so that TCR occurrence patterns could be studied. The later analysis used no new phenotypic data to find candidate immune exposures, relying instead on TCR beta sequences and their occurrence across donors. An earlier analysis of approximately 580 of the donors used high-throughput TCR beta sequencing to judge whether each TCR beta V gene segment behaved as functional or pseudogenic. Donor age, sex, ethnicity and CMV serostatus were collected together with the repertoire data. In a later genetic analysis, genome-wide SNP genotypes for about three fifths of the roughly 670 donors were used, and that subset was treated as a discovery cohort. Every discovery cohort repertoire had been produced on one sequencing platform. Both class I and class II loci were covered by HLA typing, at four-digit resolution. The number of donors typed differed by locus, with 629-630 for A, B, C, DRB1 and DQB1, around 500 for DQA1, 600 to 610 for DPA1, and around 430 for DPB1. A handful of DR-DQ haplotypes were handled as single units for association and clustering because linkage in the cohort was strong. Across some 400 genotyped donors of the cohort, an average of 235,054 unique TCR beta nucleotide sequences per donor were sequenced, and roughly 18% of those sequences were non-productive. Paper-wide results and their limitations: Compared with equally common non-associated chains, HLA-associated TCR beta chains in a later analysis were more clonally expanded and had lower generation probabilities. Most TCR sequences were seen in very few donors, while some public TCRs were found in many individuals. In an earlier analysis of about 600 of the donors, most TCR beta V segments appeared in productive rearrangements about 87% or about 30% of the time, broadly matching IMGT annotations. About 17 rarely observed V segments, including chromosome 9 orphons, were excluded from the earlier analysis of approximately 500 of the donors because counts were too low. For the cohort, immune exposure information was limited to CMV serostatus. Linkage disequilibrium might explain the correlated functional status among segregating V segments, but an unknown experimental factor could not be excluded. A later analysis associated some 17,000 TCR beta sequences with specific HLA alleles at a false discovery rate of 0.05. The classifier was reported to diagnose cytomegalovirus status with high specificity and sensitivity in both the original and validation cohorts. According to a later analysis, parvovirus B19, influenza, CMV and Epstein-Barr virus appeared linked to several top co-occurrence clusters. When HLA alleles, especially DR and DQ, strongly co-occurred, TCR associations were difficult to assign to individual alleles. The presence/absence analyses assumed that sequencing depth was roughly uniform across donors, and that assumption may not be true. Because the 87-base-pair reads could not distinguish some IMGT-functional V segments, including TRBV6-2 and TRBV6-3, those segments were excluded. According to a later analysis, most CMV-associated TCR beta chains appeared to be HLA-restricted, and the HLA associations seemed to be driven largely by CMV exposure. A further reported finding was that TCR beta sequences accurately predicted the HLA-A and HLA-B alleles for most subjects in the first cohort. A later genetic analysis reported fewer N-insertions in productive TCRs among donors in an Asian-associated ancestry cluster than the roughly 670-donor mean. A cluster of highly shared sequence variants was judged likely to represent a technical artifact of the sequencing pipeline. Because HLA typing was missing for some donors at each locus, association tests included only the typed subset. The study gave a list of 150 to 200 TCR beta chains associated with cytomegalovirus. The authors suggested that the approach could potentially be generalized to other disease states and immunological phenotypes. In a later analysis, the rate of TCR association differed among HLA loci, with DRB1 alleles having the most associated TCRs and HLA-C alleles having the fewest. In this cohort, only TCR beta chains were sequenced, and detectable features were limited by the absence of alpha or paired-chain data. V-gene and J-gene trimming of TCR beta chains was associated with a missense DCLRE1C variant in a later genetic analysis, and the association was replicated in an independent cohort. In vitro tests confirmed that a few of the cytomegalovirus-associated TCR beta chains recognize cytomegalovirus antigens.

Library preparation employed the immunoSEQ multiplex PCR assay. A mixture of 60 forward primers for TCR Vbeta segments and 13 reverse primers for TCR Jbeta segments was used in the multiplex PCR. The CDR3 region of rearranged TCR beta genes was amplified from genomic DNA with a multiplex PCR assay. The Illumina HiSeq System was used to sequence the amplified TCR beta libraries as 87-base-pair reads. The study's processing was this. A later analysis tallied approximately 87 million unique TCR beta chains across the 700 or so repertoires, and 10 million to 11 million of those chains were shared by two or more donors. A nearest-neighbor algorithm error-corrected the raw reads and collapsed the reads into unique sequences, merging closely related sequences to remove PCR and sequencing errors. CDR3 sequences were aligned to IMGT reference sequences to assign V, D and J gene segments. Each retained sequence needed at least a six-nucleotide match to both a V gene segment and a J gene segment. A rearrangement was called productive if the CDR3 had no stop codons and remained in frame with V and J, and every other rearrangement was called non-productive. CDR3 was defined by IMGT convention, running from the second conserved V-encoded cysteine to the conserved J-encoded phenylalanine. The earlier analysis of roughly 590 of the donors excluded sequences that lacked an unambiguous match to a single V gene segment. In an earlier analysis of 587 of the donors, a V segment was called functional when productive rearrangements were above 56.7%, and segregating when the standard deviation between donors exceeded 5%. A statistical classification framework was built for diagnosing cytomegalovirus status from the catalog of TCR beta chain sequences. A later analysis assigned V and J genes by comparing TCR nucleotide sequences with IMGT/GENE-DB human TR gene sequences. A later analysis assigned CDR3 sequences and most-parsimonious VDJ recombination scenarios with the TCRdist pipeline. In a later analysis, every TCR beta chain was defined by the combination of its CDR3 amino acid sequence and its V-gene family, and reads without a unique V-gene family were dropped. To address suspected cross-contamination and a sequencing artifact, a later analysis removed over 500 highly shared, low-generation-probability nucleotide sequences. In a later analysis, a clonal expansion index for each public chain was calculated from normalized within-repertoire ranks of inferred template counts. In a later analysis, generation probabilities were computed with a VDJ recombination model fitted to out-of-frame rearrangements, and the resulting probabilities were checked against IGoR. Hypergeometric tests were used in a later analysis to score TCR-TCR, TCR-HLA and TCR-CMV co-occurrence, with a repertoire-size bias correction applied to the TCR pairs. In a later analysis, false discovery rates were estimated by permuting HLA or CMV assignments 20 times. A later analysis grouped co-occurring TCRs with DBSCAN, adding TCRdist sequence similarity when clustering within HLA-allele-positive subsets. Co-occurrence clustering excluded repertoires with fewer than 30,000 or more than 120,000 public chains, plus five with anomalous nucleotide sharing. The clones in this table, taken by TCRdb from immuneACCESS, are in-frame only. Not every clone is retained; where verified, under half of the shortfall comes from an unresolved V gene, and the cause of the rest is unknown. V and J calls and clone size follow that table, whereas D and trimming were derived from the DNA. This sample holds about 140,000 clones; around three quarters were observed only once. Less than 2% of the sample comes from the top ten.

A word on this clone: Its cognate antigen has yet to be identified. Base qualities were left out, and no much larger clone turns up one base away.

The cohort consisted of more than 650 healthy bone marrow donors. At the time of sampling, all cohort members were nominally healthy, though unrecorded immune exposures were likely present. The donor tested CMV seronegative, placing the donor among the 350 or so seronegative members of the cohort. Each donor provided a peripheral blood sample, and peripheral blood mononuclear cells were used for TCR beta sequencing. Genomic DNA was extracted from the blood cell samples with the Qiagen DNeasy Blood Extraction Kit. There are 16 amino acids in the CDR3, from cysteine to phenylalanine inclusive. Of the read, only the CDR3 DNA is kept; its 48 bases are in frame from base 1. According to the germline V gene, CDR1 reads SGHTA and CDR2 reads FQGNSA. Germline trimming amounts to 2 bases on V and 2 bases on J, with 4 as the count of junction bases outside the gene matches.

The sequence came from a man aged 40-55 years in good health and CMV-seronegative. The sequenced material came from PBMCs. The rearranged chain carries TRBV7-2 and TRBJ2-2, with TRBD1 matching 8 junction bases. Read as DNA, the sequence is TGTGCCAGCAGCTTACGCAGGGGGCCCAACACCGGGGAGCTGTTTTTT. Translated, this gives CASSLRRGPNTGELFF. Extended through the reference TRBV7-2 and TRBJ2-2 proteins, this CDR3 yields the full variable domain: GAGVSQSPSNKVTEKGKDVELRCDPISGHTALYWYRQSLGQGLEFLIYFQGNSAPDKSGLPSDRFSAERTGGSVSTLTIQRTQQEDSAVYLCASSLRRGPNTGELFFGEGSRLTVL.